The subject of this entry is one TCR beta chain. Its antigen is still unknown. TCR beta libraries were made by quantitative 5'-RACE with molecular barcodes. TCRdb reprocessed the 5' RACE reads with MiXCR, giving one entry per CDR3 protein. The sample has some 840,000 distinct CDR3 sequences; roughly 10% are singletons. Germline assignment: CDR1 SGHTA and CDR2 FQGNSA. This CDR3 is built from 16 residues. The V gene end was trimmed by 0 bases and the J gene end by 8 bases; junction bases not matched to a gene: 7. The source of the sample is a study of CD8 T cells in ankylosing spondylitis. General study points: It was reported that disease-linked clones were significantly enriched in matched ankylosing spondylitis synovial fluid. Several highly homologous variants made up a TCR beta motif, and this motif appeared characteristic of ankylosing spondylitis blood.

The chain links TRBV7-2 to TRBJ1-6; 7 bases fit TRBD1. The sample consisted of blood, either unsorted or a sorted T cell fraction (not recorded which). The source is a male donor with ankylosing spondylitis. CDR3 protein: CASSLAPGRGDSPLHF. The CDR3 nucleotides read TGTGCCAGCAGCTTAGCGCCAGGCAGGGGGGATTCACCCCTCCACTTT.